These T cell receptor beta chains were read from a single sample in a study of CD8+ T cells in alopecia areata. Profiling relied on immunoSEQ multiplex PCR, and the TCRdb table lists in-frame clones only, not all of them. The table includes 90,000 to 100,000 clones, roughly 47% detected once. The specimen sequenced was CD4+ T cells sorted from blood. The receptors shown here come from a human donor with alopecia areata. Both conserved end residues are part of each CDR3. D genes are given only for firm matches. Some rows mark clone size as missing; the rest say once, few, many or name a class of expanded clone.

cdr3_aa: CASSWRLGEKLFF
cdr3_nt: TGTGCCAGCAGCTGGAGGTTGGGTGAAAAACTGTTTTTT
v_call: TRBV6-5
j_call: TRBJ1-4
d_call: NA
clone_size: NA

cdr3_aa: CASSQDLGGKTQYF
cdr3_nt: TGCGCCAGCAGCCAAGATTTAGGGGGGAAGACCCAGTACTTC
v_call: TRBV4-1
j_call: TRBJ2-5
d_call: NA
clone_size: NA

cdr3_aa: CASSSTGYQETQYF
cdr3_nt: TGTGCCAGCAGCTCGACAGGGTACCAAGAGACCCAGTACTTC
v_call: TRBV7-9
j_call: TRBJ2-5
d_call: TRBD1
clone_size: once

cdr3_aa: CSGVTSIDEQYF
cdr3_nt: TGCAGCGGCGTGACTAGTATAGACGAGCAGTACTTC
v_call: TRBV29-1
j_call: TRBJ2-7
d_call: NA
clone_size: few

cdr3_aa: CSVEDWGGGREQYF
cdr3_nt: TGCAGCGTTGAAGACTGGGGCGGGGGTAGGGAGCAGTACTTC
v_call: TRBV29-1
j_call: TRBJ2-7
d_call: TRBD2
clone_size: few

cdr3_aa: CASSPTGASGSNEQFF
cdr3_nt: TGTGCCAGCAGCCCTACCGGGGCTAGCGGTTCCAATGAGCAGTTCTTC
v_call: TRBV28
j_call: TRBJ2-1
d_call: TRBD2
clone_size: NA

cdr3_aa: CASSRNTGGLAGGFSDTQYF
cdr3_nt: TGTGCCAGCAGCCGTAATACAGGGGGACTAGCGGGAGGGTTCTCAGATACGCAGTATTTT
v_call: TRBV28
j_call: TRBJ2-3
d_call: TRBD2
clone_size: NA

cdr3_aa: CASSQVVRETQYF
cdr3_nt: TGCGCCAGCAGCCAAGTTGTCCGGGAGACCCAGTACTTC
v_call: TRBV4-1
j_call: TRBJ2-5
d_call: NA
clone_size: NA

cdr3_aa: CAWSRNSYNEQFF
cdr3_nt: TGTGCCTGGTCCAGAAACTCCTACAATGAGCAGTTCTTC
v_call: TRBV30
j_call: TRBJ2-1
d_call: NA
clone_size: NA

cdr3_aa: CASSSPPAQLGTQYF
cdr3_nt: TGTGCCAGCAGTTCGCCCCCGGCACAATTGGGGACCCAGTACTTC
v_call: TRBV28
j_call: TRBJ2-5
d_call: NA
clone_size: NA

cdr3_aa: CAFIPSGRSYEQYF
cdr3_nt: TGTGCCTTCATACCTAGCGGGAGATCCTACGAGCAGTACTTC
v_call: TRBV30
j_call: TRBJ2-7
d_call: TRBD2
clone_size: few

cdr3_aa: CASSAGLEGIQYF
cdr3_nt: TGTGCCAGCAGTGCAGGGCTTGAGGGCATTCAGTACTTC
v_call: TRBV2
j_call: TRBJ2-4
d_call: NA
clone_size: NA

cdr3_aa: CASSLDPDSYNEQFF
cdr3_nt: TGCGCCAGCAGCTTGGACCCCGACTCCTACAATGAGCAGTTCTTC
v_call: TRBV5-1
j_call: TRBJ2-1
d_call: NA
clone_size: NA

cdr3_aa: CASIRDRGDQPQHF
cdr3_nt: TGTGCCAGCATTCGGGACAGGGGAGATCAGCCCCAGCATTTT
v_call: TRBV28
j_call: TRBJ1-5
d_call: TRBD1
clone_size: NA

cdr3_aa: CASSLAQGAHTEAFF
cdr3_nt: TGCGCCAGCAGCTTGGCCCAGGGGGCGCACACTGAAGCTTTCTTT
v_call: TRBV5-1
j_call: TRBJ1-1
d_call: TRBD1
clone_size: NA

cdr3_aa: CASSFQNKAKNIQYF
cdr3_nt: TGTGCCAGCAGTTTCCAGAACAAAGCCAAAAACATTCAGTACTTC
v_call: TRBV28
j_call: TRBJ2-4
d_call: NA
clone_size: few

cdr3_aa: CAFQRSGFGELFF
cdr3_nt: TGTGCCTTCCAGAGGTCGGGATTCGGGGAGCTGTTTTTT
v_call: TRBV30
j_call: TRBJ2-2
d_call: NA
clone_size: few

cdr3_aa: CASSQSGPNEQFF
cdr3_nt: TGTGCCAGCAGCCAATCAGGCCCCAATGAGCAGTTCTTC
v_call: TRBV16
j_call: TRBJ2-1
d_call: NA
clone_size: NA

cdr3_aa: CASSPLGTAGATQYF
cdr3_nt: TGTGCCAGCTCACCACTCGGGACCGCCGGAGCGACCCAGTACTTC
v_call: TRBV18
j_call: TRBJ2-5
d_call: NA
clone_size: NA

cdr3_aa: CASSSQRGGSPLHF
cdr3_nt: TGTGCCAGCAGCTCACAGAGGGGAGGTTCACCCCTCCACTTT
v_call: TRBV11-3
j_call: TRBJ1-6
d_call: NA
clone_size: once

cdr3_aa: CSVPGVRSYEQYF
cdr3_nt: TGCAGCGTCCCCGGGGTTAGGTCGTACGAGCAGTACTTC
v_call: TRBV29-1
j_call: TRBJ2-7
d_call: NA
clone_size: NA